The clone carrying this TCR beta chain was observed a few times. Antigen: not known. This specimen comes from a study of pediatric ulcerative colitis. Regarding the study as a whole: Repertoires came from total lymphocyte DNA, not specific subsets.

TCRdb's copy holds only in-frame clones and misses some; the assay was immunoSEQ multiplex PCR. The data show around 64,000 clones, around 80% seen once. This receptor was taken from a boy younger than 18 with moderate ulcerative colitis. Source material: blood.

The CDR3 sequence is CASSVEGVASSYEQYF. The CDR3 DNA reads TGTGCCAGCAGCGTAGAAGGTGTAGCGAGCTCCTACGAGCAGTACTTC. The V and J genes are TRBV9 and TRBJ2-7, with D possibly matching TRBD2 (5 bases). Trimming removed 0 bases from V and 0 bases from J, with 13 bases in between. This CDR3 is built from 16 residues. The germline gives CDR1 SGDLS, CDR2 YYNGEE.